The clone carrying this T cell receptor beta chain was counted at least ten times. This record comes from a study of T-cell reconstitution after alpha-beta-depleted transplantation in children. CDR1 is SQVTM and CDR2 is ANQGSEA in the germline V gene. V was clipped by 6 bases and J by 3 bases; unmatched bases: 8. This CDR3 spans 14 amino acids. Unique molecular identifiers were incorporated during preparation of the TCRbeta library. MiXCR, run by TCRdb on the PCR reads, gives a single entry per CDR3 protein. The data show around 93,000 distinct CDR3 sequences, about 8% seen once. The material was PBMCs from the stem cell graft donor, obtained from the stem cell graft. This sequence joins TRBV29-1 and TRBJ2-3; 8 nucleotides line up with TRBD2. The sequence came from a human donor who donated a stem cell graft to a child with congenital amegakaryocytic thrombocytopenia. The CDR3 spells CSVRTSLGTDTQYF. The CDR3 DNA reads TGCAGCGTGAGGACTAGCCTGGGGACAGATACGCAGTATTTT.